This note documents a single T cell receptor (beta chain) sequence. Its antigen is not known. Germline loops: CDR1 SEHNR, CDR2 FQNEAQ (reference sequence). V was trimmed by 0 bases and J by 4 bases, leaving 10 bases between them. The CDR3 is 15 residues long. Vbeta (60) and Jbeta (13) primers were used in the PCR. Measured with immunoSEQ multiplex PCR; TCRdb has only the in-frame clones, and not every one. The sample carries about 140,000 clones, 70% recorded once. The data were obtained in a study of cytomegalovirus exposure and HLA in healthy donors. Study observations and caveats: A few CMV-associated chains proved CMV antigen-specific in vitro. Investigators reported 150 to 200 TCR beta chains as tied to cytomegalovirus.

The chain recombines TRBV7-9 with TRBJ1-5; D not resolved. The sequence was collected from a woman aged 55-75 years in good health and CMV-seropositive. What was sequenced was PBMCs. CDR3 in amino acids: CASSLAGSGNQPQHF. The DNA of the CDR3 is TGTGCCAGCAGCTTAGCGGGATCGGGGAATCAGCCCCAGCATTTT.